The clone carrying this T cell receptor beta chain was recorded a few times. The data belong to a study of blood T cell repertoires in COVID-19. Some clones are missing from TCRdb's copy, which holds only in-frame ones; the method was immunoSEQ multiplex PCR. The sample includes under 350,000 clones, around 88% seen only once; the top ten take roughly 4.8%. This TCR came from a man aged 40-49 years with acute or convalescent COVID-19. Material: peripheral blood.

The CDR3, as DNA: TGTGCCAGCAGCGACAGGGACTACAATGAGCAGTTCTTC. It codes for CASSDRDYNEQFF. V usage is TRBV2 and J usage is TRBJ2-1; 7 positions match TRBD1. Germline CDR1 is SNHLY and CDR2 is FYNNEI. J was trimmed by 3 bases and V by 6 bases; bases with no gene match: 2. The CDR3 length is 13 residues.